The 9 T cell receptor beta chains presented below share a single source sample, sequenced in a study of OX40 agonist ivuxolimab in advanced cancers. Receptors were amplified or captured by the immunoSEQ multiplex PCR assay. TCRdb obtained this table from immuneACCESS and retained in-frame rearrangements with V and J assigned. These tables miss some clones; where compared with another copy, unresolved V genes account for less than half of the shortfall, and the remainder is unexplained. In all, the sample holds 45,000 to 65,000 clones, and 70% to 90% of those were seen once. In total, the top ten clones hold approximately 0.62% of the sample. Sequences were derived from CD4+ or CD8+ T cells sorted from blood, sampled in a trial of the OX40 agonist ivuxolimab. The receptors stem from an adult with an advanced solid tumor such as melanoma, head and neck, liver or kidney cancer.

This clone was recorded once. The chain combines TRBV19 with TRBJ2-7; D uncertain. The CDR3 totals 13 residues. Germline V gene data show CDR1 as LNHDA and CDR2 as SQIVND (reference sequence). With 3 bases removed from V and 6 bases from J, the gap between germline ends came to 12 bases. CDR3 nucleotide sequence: TGTGCCAGTAGTATCGACGTCTCGGGCGAGCAGTACTTC. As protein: CASSIDVSGEQYF.

The CDR3 loop is CASSLARREDGYTF. DNA for the CDR3: TGTGCCAGCAGCTTAGCACGCAGGGAGGATGGCTACACCTTC. J is TRBJ1-2 and V is TRBV7-9; a possible D gene is TRBD1 (5 bases). Germline V lookup: CDR1 SEHNR, CDR2 FQNEAQ (reference sequence). Trimming shortened V by 0 bases and J by 6 bases, and 11 bases separated the two germline ends. The CDR3 sequence is 14 residues long.

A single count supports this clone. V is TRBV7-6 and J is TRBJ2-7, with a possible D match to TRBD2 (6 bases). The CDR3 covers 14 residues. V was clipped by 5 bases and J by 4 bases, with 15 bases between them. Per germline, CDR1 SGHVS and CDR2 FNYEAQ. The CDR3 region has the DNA TGTGCCAGCAGCCCCTGGGACTCCCGGTACGAGCAGTACTTC. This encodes CASSPWDSRYEQYF. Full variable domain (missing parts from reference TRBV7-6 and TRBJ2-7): GAGVSQSPRYKVTKRGQDVALRCDPISGHVSLYWYRQALGQGPEFLTYFNYEAQQDKSGLPNDRFSAERPEGSISTLTIQRTEQRDSAMYRCASSPWDSRYEQYFGPGTRLTVT.

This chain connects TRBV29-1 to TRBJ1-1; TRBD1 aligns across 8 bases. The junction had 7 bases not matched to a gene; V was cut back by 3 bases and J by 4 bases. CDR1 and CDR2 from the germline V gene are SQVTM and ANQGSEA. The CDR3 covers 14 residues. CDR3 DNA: TGCAGCGTTGACAGGGGGCCCTGGGGCACTGAAGCTTTCTTT. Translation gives CSVDRGPWGTEAFF.

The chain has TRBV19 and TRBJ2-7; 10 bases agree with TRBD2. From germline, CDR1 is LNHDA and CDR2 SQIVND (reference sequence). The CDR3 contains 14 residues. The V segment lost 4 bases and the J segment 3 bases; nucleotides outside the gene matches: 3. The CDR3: CASSTLAGVYEQYF. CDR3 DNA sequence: TGTGCCAGTAGTACCCTAGCGGGGGTCTACGAGCAGTACTTC. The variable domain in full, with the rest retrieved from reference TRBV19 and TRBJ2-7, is DGGITQSPKYLFRKEGQNVTLSCEQNLNHDAMYWYRQDPGQGLRLIYYSQIVNDFQKGDIAEGYSVSREKKESFPLTVTSAQKNPTAFYLCASSTLAGVYEQYFGPGTRLTVT.

DNA for the CDR3: TGCGCCAGCAGCTCCCGGACAGGGCTCGTGAATTCACCCCTCCACTTT. It translates to CASSSRTGLVNSPLHF. V and J are TRBV5-1 and TRBJ1-6; 8 bases match TRBD1. With V trimmed by 3 bases and J by 7 bases, 9 bases remained unmatched. Looked up from germline, CDR1 is SGHRS and CDR2 is YFSETQ. The CDR3 runs 16 residues.

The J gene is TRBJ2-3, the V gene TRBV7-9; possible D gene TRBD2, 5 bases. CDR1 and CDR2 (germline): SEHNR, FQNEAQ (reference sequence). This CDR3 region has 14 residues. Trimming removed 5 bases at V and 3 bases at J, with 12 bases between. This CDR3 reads CASSADSSTDTQYF. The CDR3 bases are TGTGCCAGCAGCGCGGACTCTTCTACAGATACGCAGTATTTT.

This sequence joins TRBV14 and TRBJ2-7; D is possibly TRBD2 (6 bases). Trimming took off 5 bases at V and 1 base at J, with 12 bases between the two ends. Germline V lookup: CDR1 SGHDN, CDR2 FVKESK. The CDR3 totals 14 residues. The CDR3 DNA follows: TGTGCCAGCAGCGTTCGACGGGGGTCCTACGAGCAGTACTTC. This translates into CASSVRRGSYEQYF.

CDR3 coding DNA: TGTGCCAGCAGTTTAGGCGGGGGCTATGGAAACACCATATATTTT. It specifies CASSLGGGYGNTIYF. This chain links TRBV27 with TRBJ1-3; tentative D call: TRBD1 (6 bases). The CDR3 runs 15 residues. Germline CDR1 is MNHEY and CDR2 is SMNVEV (reference sequence). Between the trimmed V and J ends, which lost 2 bases and 3 bases, there was a span of 11 bases.